A single sample is the source of the 12 T cell receptor beta chains below, sequenced in a study of vaccination and CD4 T cells after COVID-19. No antigen has been assigned to these receptors. Cultured CD4+ T cell DNA was sequenced using the Oncomine TCR Beta short-read assay. TCRdb reprocessed the PCR reads via MiXCR and lists one record per CDR3 protein. The data show 15,000 to 17,000 distinct CDR3 sequences, more than 45% seen once. Treatment in this sample: approximately 10-day PBMC culture with coronavirus spike peptide pools or control peptides (ViraFEST assay). Material: CD4+ T cells from blood, cultured in vitro. The origin of the receptors is a human donor who had recovered from COVID-19.

The chain recombines TRBV6-1 with TRBJ2-7; D gene ambiguous. Looked up from germline, CDR1 is MNHNS and CDR2 is SASEGT. Trimming left V 3 bases short and J 8 bases short, with 8 bases between. There are 11 residues in the CDR3. The CDR3 DNA is TGTGCCAGCAGTGATTCGGTCAAGCAGTACTTC. Encoded protein: CASSDSVKQYF.

DNA for the CDR3: TGTGCCAGCAGCCAAGAGGGGTGGGCAGAAACCTACGAGCAGTACTTC. This gives the protein CASSQEGWAETYEQYF. The V call is TRBV14, the J call TRBJ2-7; D is ambiguous. Trimming removed 0 bases at V and 2 bases at J, with 14 bases between. The germline CDR1 and CDR2 sequences are SGHDN and FVKESK. The CDR3 spans 16 residues. The complete variable domain, with remaining parts taken from reference TRBV14 and TRBJ2-7, reads EAGVTQFPSHSVIEKGQTVTLRCDPISGHDNLYWYRRVMGKEIKFLLHFVKESKQDESGMPNNRFLAERTGGTYSTLKVQPAELEDSGVYFCASSQEGWAETYEQYFGPGTRLTVT.

This chain links TRBV3-1 with TRBJ1-2; 7 bases line up with TRBD1. This CDR3 contains 12 residues. CDR1 and CDR2 (germline): LGHDT, YNNKEL (reference sequence). Trimming removed 0 bases from V and 8 bases from J; junction bases left unmatched: 0. The CDR3 protein is CASSQEGQGYTF. CDR3 DNA: TGTGCCAGCAGCCAAGAGGGACAGGGCTACACCTTC.

V and J are TRBV28 and TRBJ2-7; no clear D gene. Germline V gives CDR1 MDHEN, CDR2 SYDVKM. The length of the CDR3 is 12 residues. The V end lost 2 bases, the J end lost 9 bases, and 11 bases lay between the germline ends. The CDR3 region has the DNA TGTGCCAGCAGTTTAGACGTCGGCGGGCAGTACTTC. Encoded protein: CASSLDVGGQYF.

This chain uses TRBV10-3 with TRBJ2-7; 9 bases fit TRBD1. There are 15 residues in the CDR3. Germline values: CDR1 ENHRY, CDR2 SYGVKD. With V trimmed by 7 bases and J by 3 bases, 10 bases remained unmatched. CDR3 DNA sequence: TGTGCCATCAAAGGGGACCGGACAGGGGACTACGAGCAGTACTTC. Encoded protein: CAIKGDRTGDYEQYF.

The genes are TRBV7-2 and TRBJ2-5; D may be TRBD1 or TRBD2 (5 bases each). Per germline, CDR1 SGHTA and CDR2 FQGNSA. The CDR3 has 15 residues. Trimming took 3 bases from V and 5 from J, leaving 16 bases between them. Here the CDR3 reads CASSFGTTGQETQYF. The CDR3 nucleotides read TGTGCCAGCAGCTTCGGGACGACGGGGCAGGAGACCCAGTACTTC.

The V gene is TRBV7-3, the J gene TRBJ2-3; 7 bases fit TRBD2. Germline CDR1 and CDR2: SGHTA and FQGTGA. The trim removed 5 bases at V and 1 base at J, leaving 9 bases unmatched. The CDR3 covers 16 residues. CDR3 loop: CASSPSGAGGTDTQYF. CDR3 sequence (DNA): TGTGCCAGCAGCCCGTCGGGCGCGGGGGGCACAGATACGCAGTATTTT.

DNA of the CDR3: TGTGCCAGCAGTTACTCGGGGGCGGGAGGAAACACCATATATTTT. Amino acids: CASSYSGAGGNTIYF. The V call is TRBV6-5, the J call TRBJ1-3; D is perhaps TRBD1 (6 bases). CDR1 MNHEY and CDR2 SVGAGI come from the germline V gene. This CDR3 is built from 15 residues. Trimming cost V 0 bases and J 4 bases, with 10 bases left between them.

This sequence joins TRBV7-8 and TRBJ1-2, with D hard to call. V was pared by 0 bases and J by 3 bases, with 5 bases between. Germline assignment: CDR1 SGHVS and CDR2 FQNEAQ. The CDR3 spans 13 residues. CDR3 sequence reads: CASSLAPDYGYTF. CDR3 DNA sequence: TGTGCCAGCAGCTTAGCCCCTGACTATGGCTACACCTTC.

The chain has TRBV6-1 and TRBJ2-7; perhaps TRBD2 as D (6 bases). V lost 8 bases and J lost 2, with 22 bases in between. Germline assignment: CDR1 MNHNS and CDR2 SASEGT. CDR3 length equals 16 residues. The CDR3 protein is CASGGKLGTGPYEQYF. The CDR3 nucleotides read TGTGCCAGCGGGGGGAAACTCGGGACTGGACCCTACGAGCAGTACTTC.

V usage is TRBV20-1 and J usage is TRBJ1-6; D unclear. V lost 7 bases, J lost 10 bases, and 14 bases lay in between. The CDR3 is made up of 12 amino acids. CDR1 and CDR2 from the germline V gene are DFQATT and SNEGSKA (reference sequence). The CDR3 sequence is CSVGRQRSPLHF. As DNA, the CDR3 is TGCAGTGTTGGGAGACAACGGTCACCCCTCCACTTT.

The chain has TRBV7-9 and TRBJ2-1; D tentatively fits TRBD1 or TRBD2 (5 bases each). This CDR3 has 11 amino acids. Trimming took off 6 bases at V and 12 bases at J, with 12 bases between the two ends. In germline, CDR1 is SEHNR, CDR2 FQNEAQ (reference sequence). For the CDR3, the DNA is TGTGCCAGCAGGGGGGAGAGTGGGCAGTTCTTC. Translated: CASRGESGQFF.